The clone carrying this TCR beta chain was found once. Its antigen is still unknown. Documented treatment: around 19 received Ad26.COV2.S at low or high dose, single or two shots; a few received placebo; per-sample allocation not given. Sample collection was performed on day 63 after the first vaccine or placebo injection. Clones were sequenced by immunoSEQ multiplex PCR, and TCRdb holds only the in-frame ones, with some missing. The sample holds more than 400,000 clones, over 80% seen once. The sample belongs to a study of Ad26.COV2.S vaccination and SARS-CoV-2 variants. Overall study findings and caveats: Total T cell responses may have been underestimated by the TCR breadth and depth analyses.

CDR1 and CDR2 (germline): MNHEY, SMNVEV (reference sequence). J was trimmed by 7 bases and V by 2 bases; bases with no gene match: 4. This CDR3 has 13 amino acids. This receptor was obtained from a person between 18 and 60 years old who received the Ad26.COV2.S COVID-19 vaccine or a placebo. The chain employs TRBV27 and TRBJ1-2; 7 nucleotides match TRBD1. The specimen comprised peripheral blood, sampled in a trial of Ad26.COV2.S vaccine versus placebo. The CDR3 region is CASSLQGGFGYTF. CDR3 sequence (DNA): TGTGCCAGCAGTTTACAAGGGGGCTTTGGCTACACCTTC.